The 9 T cell receptor beta chains presented below share a single source sample, sequenced in a study of CD8 T cells in ankylosing spondylitis. TCRdb re-analysed the 5' RACE reads in MiXCR, keeping a single row per CDR3 protein. The sample consists of roughly 200,000 distinct CDR3 sequences, roughly 13% of them appearing once. The source material was blood, either unsorted or a sorted T cell fraction (not recorded which). All receptors come from a male donor with ankylosing spondylitis or in good health (not recorded which).

The chain recombines TRBV7-8 with TRBJ2-7; possible D gene TRBD2, 7 bases. There are 16 residues in the CDR3. CDR1 is SGHVS, CDR2 FQNEAQ, per germline. V lost 3 bases, J lost 3 bases, and 18 bases lay in between. CDR3 amino acids: CASSLGLRGGYYEQYF. In nucleotides, the CDR3 is TGTGCCAGCAGCTTGGGCCTAAGGGGGGGGTACTACGAGCAGTACTTC.

The V call is TRBV2, the J call TRBJ2-1; 8 bases are shared with TRBD2. V gave up 6 bases and J gave up 5 bases; unmatched junction bases: 9. This CDR3 is 15 amino acids long. Germline V CDR1 and CDR2: SNHLY, FYNNEI. The CDR3 loop is CASRETGGPDNEQFF. The CDR3 DNA sequence: TGTGCCAGCAGGGAGACGGGAGGGCCGGACAATGAGCAGTTCTTC.

The sample holds many counts of this clonotype. The chain uses TRBV10-3 and TRBJ1-1, with D unclear. Deletions cut 11 bases from V and 4 bases from J, with 11 bases between. The germline V gene encodes CDR1 ENHRY and CDR2 SYGVKD. The CDR3 is 11 amino acids. CDR3 coding DNA: TGTGCCGCACAAACTGGCACTGAAGCTTTCTTT. It encodes CAAQTGTEAFF.

This clonotype has only a few counts. The genes are TRBV19 and TRBJ1-1, with a weak D call TRBD1 (5 bases). Trimming left V 7 bases short and J 1 base short, with 7 bases between. Germline V gene lookup returns CDR1 LNHDA and CDR2 SQIVND (reference sequence). CDR3 length equals 12 residues. The CDR3 protein is CASIDRNTEAFF. The CDR3 DNA reads as TGTGCCAGTATCGACAGGAACACTGAAGCTTTCTTT.

This clonotype was found a few times. The V gene is TRBV6-5, the J gene TRBJ2-7; D remains unclear. Germline V lookup: CDR1 MNHEY, CDR2 SVGAGI. The CDR3 runs 15 residues. Between the trimmed V and J ends, which lost 4 bases and 2 bases, there was a span of 15 bases. The chain's CDR3 is CASSFSVQWPYEQYF. The CDR3 DNA reads TGTGCCAGCAGTTTTTCGGTCCAGTGGCCCTACGAGCAGTACTTC.

V usage is TRBV19 and J usage is TRBJ1-1; possible D gene TRBD1, 6 bases. The CDR3 contains 17 residues. Germline CDR1 is LNHDA and CDR2 is SQIVND (reference sequence). V shed 1 base and J shed 0 bases, with 15 bases lying between them. In nucleotides, the CDR3 is TGTGCCAGTAGTATAGGGCAGGGGAGGAAGATGAACACTGAAGCTTTCTTT. Its translation: CASSIGQGRKMNTEAFF.

This clonotype was seen a few times. V usage is TRBV5-1 and J usage is TRBJ2-2; D unclear. The germline V gene encodes CDR1 SGHRS and CDR2 YFSETQ. This CDR3 spans 17 amino acids. V shed 4 bases and J shed 7 bases, with 23 bases lying between them. The CDR3 spells CASSLGKGHGGNGELFF. The CDR3 region has the DNA TGCGCCAGCAGCCTCGGAAAAGGTCACGGTGGAAACGGGGAGCTGTTTTTT.

This clonotype has a count of ten or more. The chain carries TRBV25-1 and TRBJ2-3; D is unresolved. The CDR3 has 14 amino acids. Germline values: CDR1 MGHDK, CDR2 SYGVNS. V lost 3 bases and J 2 bases, leaving 9 bases between the germline ends. CDR3 coding DNA: TGTGCCAGCAGTGACAGCAACCTCACAGATACGCAGTATTTT. This encodes CASSDSNLTDTQYF.

In this sample, this clonotype turned up a few times. The genes are TRBV4-2 and TRBJ1-5, with D unresolved. V lost 1 base and J lost 6, with 13 bases in between. Germline CDR1 and CDR2: LGHNA and YNFKEQ. The CDR3 totals 15 residues. The CDR3 bases are TGTGCCAGCAGCCAAGTTTGGGGTGCGGGTCAGCCCCAGCATTTT. Its protein is CASSQVWGAGQPQHF.